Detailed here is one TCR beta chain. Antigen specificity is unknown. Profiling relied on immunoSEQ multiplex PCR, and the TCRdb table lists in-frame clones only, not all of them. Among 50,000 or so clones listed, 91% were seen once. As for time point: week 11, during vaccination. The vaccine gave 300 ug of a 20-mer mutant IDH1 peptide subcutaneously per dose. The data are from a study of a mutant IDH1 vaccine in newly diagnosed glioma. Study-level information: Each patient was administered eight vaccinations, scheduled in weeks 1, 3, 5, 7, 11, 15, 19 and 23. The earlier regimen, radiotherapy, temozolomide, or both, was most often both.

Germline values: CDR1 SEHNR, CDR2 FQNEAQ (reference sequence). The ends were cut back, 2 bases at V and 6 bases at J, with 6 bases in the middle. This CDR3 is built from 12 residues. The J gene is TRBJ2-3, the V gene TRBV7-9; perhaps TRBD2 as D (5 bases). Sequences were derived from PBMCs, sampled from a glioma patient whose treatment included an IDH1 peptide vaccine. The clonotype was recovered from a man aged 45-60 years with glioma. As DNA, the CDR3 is TGTGCCAGCAGCTTATCGGGGGATACGCAGTATTTT. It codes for CASSLSGDTQYF. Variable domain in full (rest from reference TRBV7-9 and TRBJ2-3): DTGVSQNPRHKITKRGQNVTFRCDPISEHNRLYWYRQTLGQGPEFLTYFQNEAQLEKSRLLSDRFSAERPKGSFSTLEIQRTEQGDSAMYLCASSLSGDTQYFGPGTRLTVL.